The 32 T cell receptor beta chains given below trace back to one sample, sequenced in a study of beta chain features in type 1 diabetes. These TCRs are of unknown antigen specificity. TCRB transcripts that were expressed got sequenced, as all of the isolated RNA had been reverse transcribed. Sequencing used immunoSEQ multiplex PCR; TCRdb keeps in-frame clones, though not all of them. The table includes hundreds of thousands of clones, roughly 13% detected once. Study-wide points: People with Type 1 diabetes carried modestly yet significantly shorter TCRB CDR3s in all four CD4+ subsets.

Material: naive CD4+ T cells from blood. The receptors here all came from a man in his late teens or twenties with type 1 diabetes.

The chain links TRBV28 to TRBJ1-4, with unresolved D. V lost 7 bases and J 4 bases, leaving 19 bases between the germline ends. The germline CDR1 and CDR2 sequences are MDHEN and SYDVKM. The CDR3 contains 16 residues. For the CDR3, the DNA is TGTGCCAGCACCGATGGGTCCCTTTCCGGTAATGAAAAACTGTTTTTT. Protein product: CASTDGSLSGNEKLFF.

The chain joins TRBV13 to TRBJ1-1; weak D call: TRBD1 (5 bases). The CDR3 contains 14 residues. The germline CDR1 and CDR2 sequences are PRHDT and FYEKMQ (reference sequence). V was clipped by 6 bases and J by 0 bases, with 11 bases between them. The CDR3: CASSGWTMNTEAFF. In DNA form, the CDR3 reads TGTGCCAGCAGTGGATGGACAATGAACACTGAAGCTTTCTTT.

The CDR3 loop is CASSYPTVAGYNEQFF. Written as DNA, the CDR3 is TGTGCCAGCAGTTACCCTACCGTGGCAGGTTACAATGAGCAGTTCTTC. The chain carries TRBV6-6 and TRBJ2-1; D uncertain. The V end lost 2 bases, the J end lost 4 bases, and 15 bases lay between the germline ends. The V gene's germline CDR1 is MNHNY and CDR2 SVGAGI (reference sequence). This CDR3 spans 16 amino acids.

The rearrangement joins TRBV4-1 to TRBJ1-2; D may be TRBD1 (5 bases). Trimming took 0 bases from V and 4 from J, leaving 9 bases between them. Germline V lookup: CDR1 MGHRA, CDR2 YSYEKL. The CDR3 sequence is 14 residues long. Here the CDR3 reads CASSQEGVPYGYTF. The CDR3 DNA reads TGCGCCAGCAGCCAAGAGGGGGTCCCCTATGGCTACACCTTC.

The chain uses TRBV7-8 and TRBJ2-1; D is possibly TRBD1 (5 bases). V was clipped by 5 bases and J by 4 bases, with 12 bases between them. CDR3 size: 14 residues. Germline assignment: CDR1 SGHVS and CDR2 FQNEAQ. CDR3 sequence reads: CASSPPGSYNEQFF. CDR3 DNA: TGTGCCAGCAGCCCCCCAGGGTCTTACAATGAGCAGTTCTTC.

This sequence joins TRBV7-9 and TRBJ1-5; TRBD1 is a possible D gene (5 bases). The CDR3 has 14 residues. Germline loops: CDR1 SEHNR, CDR2 FQNEAQ (reference sequence). Between the trimmed V and J ends, which lost 4 bases and 6 bases, there was a span of 13 bases. The CDR3 loop is CASSSLGDRQPQHF. The CDR3 nucleotides are TGTGCCAGCAGCTCTCTGGGGGATCGTCAGCCCCAGCATTTT.

This clone was seen more than once but under ten times. CDR3: CASRKAGMNTEAFF. CDR3 in DNA: TGTGCCAGTAGGAAAGCTGGGATGAACACTGAAGCTTTCTTT. V is TRBV19 and J is TRBJ1-1; D is unresolved. This CDR3 is built from 14 residues. Trimming pared 6 bases from V and 0 bases from J, leaving 11 bases between. The germline V gene encodes CDR1 LNHDA and CDR2 SQIVND (reference sequence).

This clone came up a few times. This chain connects TRBV30 to TRBJ2-1; 11 nucleotides match TRBD2. With 7 bases clipped from V and 6 bases from J, the junction kept 8 bases outside the gene matches. Germline V gene lookup returns CDR1 GTSNPN and CDR2 SVGIG (reference sequence). The CDR3 consists of 14 residues. CDR3 residues: CASLAGGLINEQFF. The CDR3 DNA reads TGTGCCTCGCTAGCGGGGGGCCTTATCAATGAGCAGTTCTTC.

The rearrangement links TRBV7-2 to TRBJ1-2; a possible D gene is TRBD1 (6 bases). From germline, CDR1 is SGHTA and CDR2 FQGNSA. V dropped 6 bases and J dropped 3 bases, with 11 bases sitting between them. The CDR3 sequence is 13 residues long. Written as DNA, the CDR3 is TGTGCCAGCAGTCCCGGGGGGCACTATGGCTACACCTTC. Its translation: CASSPGGHYGYTF.

This clone occurred a few times. The chain combines TRBV2 with TRBJ1-1; possible D gene TRBD1, 5 bases. The ends were cut back, 3 bases at V and 7 bases at J, with 15 bases in the middle. The CDR3 contains 14 residues. Germline values: CDR1 SNHLY, CDR2 FYNNEI. The CDR3: CASSDLGQGDEAFF. CDR3 DNA: TGTGCCAGCAGTGATCTCGGGCAAGGGGATGAAGCTTTCTTT.

The sample holds a few counts of this clone. V usage is TRBV29-1 and J usage is TRBJ1-2, with a tentative D call TRBD1 (5 bases). The V end was cut by 3 bases, the J end by 6 bases, with 14 bases between. Germline V gene data show CDR1 as SQVTM and CDR2 as ANQGSEA. This CDR3 region has 13 residues. Here the CDR3 reads CSVDAGSRDGYTF. For the CDR3, the DNA is TGCAGCGTTGACGCAGGGTCAAGGGATGGCTACACCTTC.

CDR3 nucleotides: TGTGCCTGGAGCGGCGGACAGGGAGATCAGCCCCAGCATTTT. Amino acids: CAWSGGQGDQPQHF. The rearrangement joins TRBV30 to TRBJ1-5, with 8 positions matching TRBD1. Germline V gene data show CDR1 as GTSNPN and CDR2 as SVGIG (reference sequence). This CDR3 is built from 14 residues. The V and J ends lost 3 bases and 5 bases, in that order; junction bases with no gene match: 6.

Only a few counts were recorded for this clone. V is TRBV18 and J is TRBJ1-2; D ambiguous. Germline CDR1 is KGHSH and CDR2 is LQKENI. The CDR3 totals 16 residues. Between the trimmed V and J ends, which lost 3 bases and 1 base, there was a span of 15 bases. In nucleotides, the CDR3 is TGTGCCAGCTCACCGGACGGCAGCCTACTTAACTATGGCTACACCTTC. As protein: CASSPDGSLLNYGYTF.

The J gene is TRBJ2-1, the V gene TRBV6-5; TRBD2 agrees at 10 bases. The CDR3 has 13 residues. V trimming: 7 bases; J trimming: 9 bases; junction bases outside the gene matches: 6. Germline CDR1 is MNHEY and CDR2 is SVGAGI. Here the CDR3 DNA reads TGTGCCAGCAAATGGACTAGCGGCGGTGAGCAGTTCTTC. Translation gives CASKWTSGGEQFF.

The genes are TRBV5-4 and TRBJ1-1; 7 bases map to TRBD1. Germline CDR1 and CDR2: SGHNT and YYREEE (reference sequence). The CDR3 has 15 amino acids. V shed 3 bases and J 6 bases; nucleotides not matched to a gene: 11. This CDR3 is CASSSGTATFSEAFF. The DNA for the CDR3 is TGTGCCAGCAGCTCGGGGACAGCGACCTTTTCTGAAGCTTTCTTT.

This clone was picked up a small number of times. At the DNA level, this CDR3 is encoded by other sequences in the same sample as well. The chain uses TRBV5-1 and TRBJ2-7, with 8 bases aligning to TRBD1. CDR1 SGHRS and CDR2 YFSETQ come from the germline V gene. V gave up 4 bases and J gave up 3 bases; unmatched junction bases: 6. The CDR3 loop spans 14 amino acids. This CDR3 reads CASSLGQGIYEQYF. In nucleotides, the CDR3 is TGCGCCAGCAGCCTAGGACAGGGTATCTACGAGCAGTACTTC.

This clone was seen a handful of times. The chain has TRBV25-1 and TRBJ1-1, with D hard to call. V was cut by 2 bases and J by 10 bases, with 11 bases left in between. There are 12 residues in the CDR3. Germline CDR1 is MGHDK and CDR2 is SYGVNS. In nucleotides, the CDR3 is TGTGCCAGCAGTGAACAGGCAGTCGGAGCTTTCTTT. It yields the protein CASSEQAVGAFF.

This clone has more than one count but fewer than ten. The V call is TRBV19, the J call TRBJ2-7; D gene uncertain. The CDR3 length is 12 residues. V was cut by 8 bases and J by 4 bases, with 12 bases left in between. Germline V gives CDR1 LNHDA, CDR2 SQIVND (reference sequence). CDR3 sequence reads: CASSVSPYEQYF. The CDR3 region has the DNA TGTGCCAGTTCGGTAAGCCCTTACGAGCAGTACTTC.

This clone was found a few times. The CDR3 DNA sequence: TGTGCCAGCAGTTACCAGGGACAGTTTCGATTCGAAAAACTGTTTTTT. Protein sequence: CASSYQGQFRFEKLFF. V usage is TRBV6-6 and J usage is TRBJ1-4; the match to TRBD1 covers 7 bases. Unmatched junction bases numbered 11, after V lost 2 bases and J lost 8 bases. Germline-derived CDR1 and CDR2 are MNHNY and SVGAGI (reference sequence). The CDR3 totals 16 residues.

In this sample, this clone turned up a few times. The V call is TRBV7-3, the J call TRBJ1-1, with D maybe TRBD1 (6 bases). Germline CDR1 is SGHTA and CDR2 is FQGTGA. The V end lost 5 bases, the J end lost 1 base, and 8 bases lay between the germline ends. The CDR3 consists of 13 residues. The CDR3 region has the DNA TGTGCCAGCAGCCAGGGACAGAACACTGAAGCTTTCTTT. It codes for CASSQGQNTEAFF.

The chain links TRBV7-2 to TRBJ1-6; D possibly corresponds to TRBD1 (5 bases). CDR3 length: 12 amino acids. Germline-derived CDR1 and CDR2 are SGHTA and FQGNSA. Trimming pared 4 bases from V and 10 bases from J, leaving 8 bases between. The CDR3 nucleotides read TGTGCCAGCAGCTCGGGGGGATCACCCCTCCACTTT. Encoded protein: CASSSGGSPLHF. Variable domain in full (rest from reference TRBV7-2 and TRBJ1-6): GAGVSQSPSNKVTEKGKDVELRCDPISGHTALYWYRQSLGQGLEFLIYFQGNSAPDKSGLPSDRFSAERTGGSVSTLTIQRTQQEDSAVYLCASSSGGSPLHFGNGTRLTVT.

This chain joins TRBV27 and TRBJ1-6; the D is unclear. Trimming removed 3 bases from V and 10 bases from J, with 7 bases in between. Germline CDR1 and CDR2: MNHEY and SMNVEV (reference sequence). The CDR3 covers 12 residues. CDR3 protein: CASSFGQSPLHF. CDR3 DNA sequence: TGTGCCAGCAGTTTTGGTCAATCACCCCTCCACTTT.

This clone was picked up a small number of times. V gene TRBV13 combines with J gene TRBJ2-7; no clear D. The CDR3 runs 12 residues. Trimming shortened V by 4 bases and J by 6 bases, and 10 bases separated the two germline ends. Germline loops: CDR1 PRHDT, CDR2 FYEKMQ (reference sequence). CDR3 region: CASSYFRSEQYF. CDR3 in DNA: TGTGCCAGCAGCTATTTTAGGAGCGAGCAGTACTTC.

The rearrangement links TRBV6-1 to TRBJ2-1; 8 bases line up with TRBD2. V lost 8 bases to trimming and J lost 8 bases; unmatched junction nucleotides: 14. Germline CDR1 MNHNS, CDR2 SASEGT. This CDR3 is built from 15 residues. This CDR3 is CASASGTSAGDEQFF. For the CDR3, the DNA is TGTGCCAGCGCATCCGGGACTAGTGCCGGGGATGAGCAGTTCTTC.

This clone was counted only a few times. The genes are TRBV9 and TRBJ1-4; D is ambiguous. Trimming shortened V by 3 bases and J by 6 bases, and 3 bases separated the two germline ends. This CDR3 comprises 11 residues. Germline V CDR1 and CDR2: SGDLS, YYNGEE. The CDR3 DNA reads TGTGCCAGCAGCGGATATGAAAAACTGTTTTTT. Amino acid sequence: CASSGYEKLFF.

On this clone itself: In the same sample, other DNA sequences code for this CDR3. The J gene is TRBJ2-7, the V gene TRBV20-1; unclear D gene. Germline CDR1 is DFQATT and CDR2 is SNEGSKA (reference sequence). Trimming left V 5 bases short and J 3 bases short, with 8 bases between. The CDR3 totals 11 residues. The CDR3 DNA reads as TGCAGTGCTCGCGGCCTCTACGAGCAGTACTTC. As protein: CSARGLYEQYF.

The chain couples TRBV27 to TRBJ2-1; 16 bases align to TRBD2. Germline CDR1 reads MNHEY; CDR2 reads SMNVEV (reference sequence). CDR3 length: 18 residues. The trim removed 6 bases at V and 8 bases at J, leaving 13 bases unmatched. CDR3 DNA sequence: TGTGCCAGCAGCCCAGTCCCGGGACTAGCGGGGGGGCTCGATGAGCAGTTCTTC. Its translation is CASSPVPGLAGGLDEQFF.

The chain combines TRBV28 with TRBJ1-2; 8 bases fit TRBD1. Germline V CDR1 and CDR2: MDHEN, SYDVKM. This CDR3 contains 14 residues. Trimming cost V 6 bases and J 2 bases; bases outside gene matches: 5. DNA for the CDR3: TGTGCCAGCAGAGACAGGGGTTTCAACTATGGCTACACCTTC. Its translation: CASRDRGFNYGYTF.

The chain joins TRBV20-1 to TRBJ1-2; tentatively, D is TRBD1 (5 bases). Germline V gene lookup returns CDR1 DFQATT and CDR2 SNEGSKA (reference sequence). CDR3 size: 11 residues. The CDR3 protein is CSAGDVYGYTF. DNA of the CDR3: TGCAGCGCCGGGGACGTTTATGGCTACACCTTC.

CDR3 region: CASSGQGAETQYF. CDR3 bases: TGTGCCAGCAGCGGACAGGGGGCGGAGACCCAGTACTTC. The V gene is TRBV27, the J gene TRBJ2-5, with 11 bases lining up with TRBD1. The CDR3 runs 13 residues. Losses at the gene ends were 6 bases for V and 5 bases for J; bases not matched to a gene: 2. Germline-derived CDR1 and CDR2 are MNHEY and SMNVEV (reference sequence).

The V gene is TRBV30, the J gene TRBJ2-7; 7 bases are shared with TRBD1. The CDR3 length is 15 residues. Trimming removed 3 bases from V and 2 bases from J; junction bases left unmatched: 10. Germline lookup yields CDR1 GTSNPN and CDR2 SVGIG (reference sequence). The CDR3 region has the DNA TGTGCCTGGAGAGGTGCCGGGACAGCGACCTACGAGCAGTACTTC. This sequence encodes CAWRGAGTATYEQYF.

The sample holds a few counts of this clone. The rearrangement links TRBV19 to TRBJ1-2, with 9 bases lining up with TRBD1. The CDR3 is 15 amino acids. Germline V CDR1 and CDR2: LNHDA, SQIVND (reference sequence). Trimming removed 6 bases from V and 4 bases from J; junction bases left unmatched: 9. The CDR3, as DNA: TGTGCCAGTAGGACCACAGGGGGCGCAGGCTATGGCTACACCTTC. This encodes CASRTTGGAGYGYTF.